This record covers a single T cell receptor (beta chain). Its specificity is not known. These data come from a study of cytomegalovirus exposure and HLA in healthy donors. Whole-study findings and limits: CMV antigen specificity was confirmed in vitro for a few CMV-associated chains. Per a later analysis, 15,000 to 20,000 TCR beta sequences showed association with HLA alleles at 0.05 false discovery rate.

13 Jbeta primers and 60 Vbeta primers were used for the PCR. Only in-frame clones appear in the TCRdb table, and some are missing; sequencing was by immunoSEQ multiplex PCR. The sample lists some 200,000 clones; roughly 78% were seen once. The receptor was derived from a girl aged 10 to 17 in good health and CMV-seropositive. What was sequenced was PBMCs.

The CDR3 here is CASSYSIQMNTEAFF. CDR3 bases: TGTGCCAGCAGTTACAGTATCCAGATGAACACTGAAGCTTTCTTT. The J gene is TRBJ1-1, the V gene TRBV6-5; unclear D gene. This CDR3 contains 15 residues. V was trimmed by 2 bases and J by 0 bases, leaving 10 bases between them. CDR1 is MNHEY, CDR2 SVGAGI, per germline.